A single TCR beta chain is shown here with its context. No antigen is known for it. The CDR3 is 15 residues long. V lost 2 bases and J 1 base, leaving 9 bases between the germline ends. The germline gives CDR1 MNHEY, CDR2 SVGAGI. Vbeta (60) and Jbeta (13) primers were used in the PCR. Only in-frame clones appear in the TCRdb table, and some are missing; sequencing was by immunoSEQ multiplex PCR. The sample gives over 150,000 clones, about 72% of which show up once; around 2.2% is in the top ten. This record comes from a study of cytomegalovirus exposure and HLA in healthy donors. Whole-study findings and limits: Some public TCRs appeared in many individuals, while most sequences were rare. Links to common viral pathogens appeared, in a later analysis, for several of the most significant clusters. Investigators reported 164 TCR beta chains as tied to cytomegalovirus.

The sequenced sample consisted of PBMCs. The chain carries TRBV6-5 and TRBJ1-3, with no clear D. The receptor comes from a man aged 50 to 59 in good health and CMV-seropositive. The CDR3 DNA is TGTGCCAGCAGTTACCAAACCGGTTCTGGAAACACCATATATTTT. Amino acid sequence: CASSYQTGSGNTIYF.